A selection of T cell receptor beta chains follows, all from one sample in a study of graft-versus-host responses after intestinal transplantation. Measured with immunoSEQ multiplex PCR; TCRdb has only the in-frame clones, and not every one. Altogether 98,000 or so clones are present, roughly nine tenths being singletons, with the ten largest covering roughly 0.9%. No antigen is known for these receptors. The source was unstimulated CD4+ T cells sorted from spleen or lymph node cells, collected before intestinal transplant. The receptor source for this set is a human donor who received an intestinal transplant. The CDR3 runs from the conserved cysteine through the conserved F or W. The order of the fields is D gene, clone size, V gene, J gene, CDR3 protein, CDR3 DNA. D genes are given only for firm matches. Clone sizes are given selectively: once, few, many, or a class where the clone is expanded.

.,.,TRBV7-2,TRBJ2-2,CASSFLANTGELFF,TGTGCCAGCAGCTTCCTAGCGAACACCGGGGAGCTGTTTTTT
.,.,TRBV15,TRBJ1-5,CATREGRGLGPSNQPQHF,TGTGCCACCAGGGAGGGGAGGGGTCTGGGGCCTAGCAATCAGCCCCAGCATTTT
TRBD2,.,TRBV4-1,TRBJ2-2,CASSPRARSSGRPGELFF,TGCGCCAGCAGCCCTCGAGCCAGGTCTAGCGGGAGGCCCGGGGAGCTGTTTTTT
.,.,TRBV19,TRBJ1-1,CASGLTLALEAFF,TGTGCCAGTGGACTGACATTGGCCCTTGAAGCTTTCTTT
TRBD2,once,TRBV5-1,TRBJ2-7,CASSLAGSLAGAFSYEQYF,TGCGCCAGCAGCTTGGCCGGGTCACTAGCGGGGGCCTTCTCCTACGAGCAGTACTTC
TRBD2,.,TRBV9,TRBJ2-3,CASSVGRGRSTDTQYF,TGTGCCAGCAGCGTAGGACGCGGGAGGAGCACAGATACGCAGTATTTT
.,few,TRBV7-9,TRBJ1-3,CASSSEWGNTIYF,TGTGCCAGCAGCTCCGAGTGGGGAAACACCATATATTTT
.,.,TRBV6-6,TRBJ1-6,CASSYPRRNSPLHF,TGTGCCAGCAGTTACCCCCGGCGAAATTCACCCCTCCACTTT
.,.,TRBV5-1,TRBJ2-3,CASRLGAARPDTQYF,TGCGCCAGCAGGTTGGGGGCAGCCCGGCCAGATACGCAGTATTTT
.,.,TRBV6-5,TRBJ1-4,CASLGPPAPNEKLFF,TGTGCCAGCCTGGGCCCCCCGGCACCTAATGAAAAACTGTTTTTT
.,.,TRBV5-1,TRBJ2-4,CASSPAPDPRDIQYF,TGCGCCAGCAGCCCCGCCCCGGATCCAAGGGACATTCAGTACTTC
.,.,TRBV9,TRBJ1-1,CASSVGQVHTEAFF,TGTGCCAGCAGCGTAGGACAGGTTCACACTGAAGCTTTCTTT
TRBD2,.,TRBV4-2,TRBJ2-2,CASSQEGRAGGPIGELFF,TGTGCCAGCAGCCAAGAAGGGAGAGCGGGAGGGCCTATCGGGGAGCTGTTTTTT
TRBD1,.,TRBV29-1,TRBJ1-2,CSVEKARQGSGGYTF,TGCAGCGTTGAAAAGGCGCGACAGGGGAGTGGTGGCTACACCTTC
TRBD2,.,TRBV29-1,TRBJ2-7,CSALGGSSSYEQYF,TGCAGCGCCCTAGGCGGGAGCAGCTCCTACGAGCAGTACTTC
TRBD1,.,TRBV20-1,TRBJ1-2,CSGKGASGYTF,TGCAGTGGCAAGGGGGCAAGTGGCTACACCTTC
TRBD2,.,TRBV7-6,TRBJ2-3,CASSPSAGLVTDTQYF,TGTGCCAGCAGCCCCTCGGCGGGACTAGTAACAGATACGCAGTATTTT
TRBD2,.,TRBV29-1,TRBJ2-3,CSVGTGTRDTQYF,TGCAGCGTTGGAACCGGGACTAGAGATACGCAGTATTTT
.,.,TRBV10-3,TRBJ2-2,CAISEMYGGTNTGELFF,TGTGCCATCAGTGAAATGTATGGGGGGACGAACACCGGGGAGCTGTTTTTT
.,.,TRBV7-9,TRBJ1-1,CASSLSNTEAFF,TGTGCCAGCAGCTTATCGAACACTGAAGCTTTCTTT
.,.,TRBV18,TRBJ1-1,CASSPPAGNTEAFF,TGTGCCAGCTCACCACCGGCAGGGAACACTGAAGCTTTCTTT
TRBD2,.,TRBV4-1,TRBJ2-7,CASSLYPGTSGPYEQYF,TGCGCCAGCAGCCTTTATCCCGGGACTAGCGGGCCTTACGAGCAGTACTTC
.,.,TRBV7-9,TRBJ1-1,CASSAISVDTEAFF,TGTGCCAGCAGCGCTATCTCGGTGGACACTGAAGCTTTCTTT
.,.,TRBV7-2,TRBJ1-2,CASSLNLGRVNYGYTF,TGTGCCAGCAGCTTAAATCTCGGCAGGGTGAACTATGGCTACACCTTC
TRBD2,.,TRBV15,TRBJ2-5,CATSRYAGAETQYF,TGTGCCACCAGCAGATATGCGGGAGCGGAGACCCAGTACTTC
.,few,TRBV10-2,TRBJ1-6,CATGRGENSPLHF,TGCGCCACTGGTCGGGGCGAGAATTCACCCCTCCACTTT
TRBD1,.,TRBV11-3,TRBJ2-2,CASSDGQGNTGELFF,TGTGCCAGCAGCGACGGACAGGGGAACACCGGGGAGCTGTTTTTT
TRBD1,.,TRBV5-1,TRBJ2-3,CASRRDRSTDTQYF,TGCGCCAGCAGGAGGGACAGAAGCACAGATACGCAGTATTTT
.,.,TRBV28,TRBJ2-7,CASSPFVRSFYEQYF,TGTGCCAGCAGTCCCTTCGTGAGGTCTTTCTACGAGCAGTACTTC
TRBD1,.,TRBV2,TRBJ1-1,CASSDQGAQNTEAFF,TGTGCCAGCAGTGATCAGGGGGCGCAGAACACTGAAGCTTTCTTT
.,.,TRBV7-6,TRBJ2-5,CASTQGPGFFYQETQYF,TGTGCCAGCACCCAGGGTCCAGGGTTCTTTTACCAAGAGACCCAGTACTTC
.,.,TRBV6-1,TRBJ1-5,CASKTAYSNQPQHF,TGTGCCAGCAAGACAGCATATAGCAATCAGCCCCAGCATTTT
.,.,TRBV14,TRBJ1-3,CASSQDLPAGSGNTIYF,TGTGCCAGCAGCCAAGATCTCCCTGCGGGCTCTGGAAACACCATATATTTT
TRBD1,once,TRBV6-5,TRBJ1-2,CASRNAGGSSSGYTF,TGTGCCAGCAGGAATGCAGGGGGCTCGTCGAGTGGCTACACCTTC
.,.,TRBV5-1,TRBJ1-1,CASSKGGNIGSTEAFF,TGCGCCAGCAGTAAAGGGGGAAATATCGGGAGCACTGAAGCTTTCTTT
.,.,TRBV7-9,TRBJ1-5,CASSPGDIRPNQPQHF,TGTGCCAGCAGCCCAGGAGACATCCGCCCCAATCAGCCCCAGCATTTT
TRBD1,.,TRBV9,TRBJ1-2,CASSVSRDRGNYGYTF,TGTGCCAGCAGCGTTTCCCGGGACAGGGGAAACTATGGCTACACCTTC
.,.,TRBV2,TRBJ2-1,CASSEARVGEQFF,TGTGCCAGCAGTGAAGCGAGGGTCGGTGAGCAGTTCTTC
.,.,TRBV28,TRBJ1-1,CASSLLSQGITEAFF,TGTGCCAGCAGTTTATTAAGTCAGGGGATCACTGAAGCTTTCTTT
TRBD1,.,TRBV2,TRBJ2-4,CASSGGQGLAKNIQYF,TGTGCCAGCAGTGGAGGACAGGGGCTAGCCAAAAACATTCAGTACTTC
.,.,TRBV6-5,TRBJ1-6,CASSYSTYNSPLHF,TGTGCCAGCAGTTACTCGACATATAATTCACCCCTCCACTTT
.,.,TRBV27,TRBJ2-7,CASSLAGMDYEQYF,TGTGCCAGCAGTTTAGCCGGGATGGACTACGAGCAGTACTTC
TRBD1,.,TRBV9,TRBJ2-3,CASSPRTGRTDTQYF,TGTGCCAGCAGCCCGAGGACAGGACGCACAGATACGCAGTATTTT
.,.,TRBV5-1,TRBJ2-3,CASSLDRPDTQYF,TGCGCCAGCAGCTTGGATCGGCCGGATACGCAGTATTTT